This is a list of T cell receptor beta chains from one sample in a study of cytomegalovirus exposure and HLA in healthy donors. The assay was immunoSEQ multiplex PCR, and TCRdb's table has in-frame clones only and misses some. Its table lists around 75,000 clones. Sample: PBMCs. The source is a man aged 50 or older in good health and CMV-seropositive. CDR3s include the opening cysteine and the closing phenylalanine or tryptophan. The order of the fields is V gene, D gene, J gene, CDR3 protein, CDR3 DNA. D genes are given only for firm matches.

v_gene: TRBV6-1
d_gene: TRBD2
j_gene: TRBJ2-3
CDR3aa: CASSELAGAGDTQYF
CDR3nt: TGTGCCAGCAGTGAGCTAGCGGGAGCGGGAGATACGCAGTATTTT

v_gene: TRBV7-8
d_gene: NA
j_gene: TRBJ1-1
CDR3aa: CASSRDTMNTEAFF
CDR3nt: TGTGCCAGCAGCCGGGACACCATGAACACTGAAGCTTTCTTT

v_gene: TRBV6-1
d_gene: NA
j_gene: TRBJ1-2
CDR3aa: CASSPEVINYGYTF
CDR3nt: TGTGCCAGCTCACCAGAGGTTATTAACTATGGCTACACCTTC

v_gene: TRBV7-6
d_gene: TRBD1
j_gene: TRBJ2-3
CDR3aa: CASSFSSGGGTDTQYF
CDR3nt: TGTGCCAGCAGCTTCTCCTCAGGGGGCGGTACAGATACGCAGTATTTT

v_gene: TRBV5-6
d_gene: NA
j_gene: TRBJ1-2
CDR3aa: CASSPWGGEGYGYTF
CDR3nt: TGTGCCAGCAGCCCTTGGGGAGGGGAGGGCTATGGCTACACCTTC

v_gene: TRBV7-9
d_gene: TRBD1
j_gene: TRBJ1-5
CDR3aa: CASSLGQGEMDQPQHF
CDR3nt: TGTGCCAGCAGCCTGGGACAGGGTGAGATGGATCAGCCCCAGCATTTT

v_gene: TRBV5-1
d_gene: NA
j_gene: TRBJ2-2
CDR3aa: CASSLKGGANPGELFF
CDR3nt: TGCGCCAGCAGCTTGAAGGGGGGGGCGAATCCCGGGGAGCTGTTTTTT

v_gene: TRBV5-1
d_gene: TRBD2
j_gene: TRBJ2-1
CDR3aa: CASSLAVAGRDNEQFF
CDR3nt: TGCGCCAGCAGCTTGGCCGTAGCGGGGCGCGACAATGAGCAGTTCTTC

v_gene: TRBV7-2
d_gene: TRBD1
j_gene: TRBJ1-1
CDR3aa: CASSLADRGGEAFF
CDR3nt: TGTGCCAGCAGCTTAGCGGACAGGGGTGGTGAAGCTTTCTTT

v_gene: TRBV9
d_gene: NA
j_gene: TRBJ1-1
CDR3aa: CASSPLGGSTEAFF
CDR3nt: TGTGCCAGCAGCCCTTTAGGAGGGAGCACTGAAGCTTTCTTT

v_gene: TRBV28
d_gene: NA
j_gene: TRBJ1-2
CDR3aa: CASSLLTYGYTF
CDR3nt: TGTGCCAGCAGTTTACTGACATATGGCTACACCTTC

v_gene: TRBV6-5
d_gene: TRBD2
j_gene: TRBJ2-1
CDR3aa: CASSYGGGRTSEQFF
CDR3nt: TGTGCCAGCAGTTACGGCGGCGGGAGAACAAGTGAGCAGTTCTTC

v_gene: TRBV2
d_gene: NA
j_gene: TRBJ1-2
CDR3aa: CASSPTGLLYGYTF
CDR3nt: TGTGCCAGCAGCCCGACGGGACTCCTTTATGGCTACACCTTC

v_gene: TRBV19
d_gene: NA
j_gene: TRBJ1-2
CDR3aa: CASGQFYGYTF
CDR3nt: TGTGCCAGCGGACAGTTCTATGGCTACACCTTC

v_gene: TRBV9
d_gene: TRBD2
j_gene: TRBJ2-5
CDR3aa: CASSVASSGGIQETQYF
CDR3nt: TGTGCCAGCAGCGTAGCGAGTAGCGGGGGGATACAAGAGACCCAGTACTTC

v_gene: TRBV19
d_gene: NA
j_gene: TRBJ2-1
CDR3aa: CASRPGYNEQFF
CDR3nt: TGTGCCAGCCGGCCAGGGTACAATGAGCAGTTCTTC

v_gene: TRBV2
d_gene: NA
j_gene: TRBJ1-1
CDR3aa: CASSGLAGSNTEAFF
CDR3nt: TGTGCCAGCAGTGGGCTCGCGGGTTCGAACACTGAAGCTTTCTTT

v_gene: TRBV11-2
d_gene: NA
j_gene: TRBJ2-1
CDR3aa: CAGQGLTTNEQFF
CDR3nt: TGTGCCGGTCAAGGACTGACGACCAATGAGCAGTTCTTC

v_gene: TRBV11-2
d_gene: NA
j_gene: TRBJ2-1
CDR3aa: CASSDQTGFYNEQFF
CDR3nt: TGTGCCAGCAGCGATCAGACAGGATTCTACAATGAGCAGTTCTTC

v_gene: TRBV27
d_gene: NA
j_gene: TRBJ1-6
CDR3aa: CASSWGDLGRSPLHF
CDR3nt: TGTGCCAGCAGTTGGGGGGACCTAGGGAGGTCTCCCCTCCACTTT

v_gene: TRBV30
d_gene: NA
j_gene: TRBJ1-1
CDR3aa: CAWSVVGATEAFF
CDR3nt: TGTGCCTGGAGTGTTGTTGGGGCCACTGAAGCTTTCTTT

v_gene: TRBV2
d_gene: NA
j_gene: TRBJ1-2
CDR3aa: CASSEGPLAGYYGYTF
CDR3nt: TGTGCCAGCAGTGAAGGACCTCTCGCAGGCTACTATGGCTACACCTTC

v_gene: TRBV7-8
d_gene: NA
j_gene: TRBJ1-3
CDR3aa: CASSLDRGRSGNTIYF
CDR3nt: TGTGCCAGCAGCTTAGATAGGGGCCGCTCTGGAAACACCATATATTTT

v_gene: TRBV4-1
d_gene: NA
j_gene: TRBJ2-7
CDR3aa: CASSQDGTSPYSYEQYF
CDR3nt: TGCGCCAGCAGCCAAGATGGAACTAGTCCATACTCCTACGAGCAGTACTTC

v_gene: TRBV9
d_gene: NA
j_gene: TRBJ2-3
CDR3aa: CASSVEGRVPDTQYF
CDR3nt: TGTGCCAGCAGCGTAGAAGGCAGGGTGCCAGATACGCAGTATTTT

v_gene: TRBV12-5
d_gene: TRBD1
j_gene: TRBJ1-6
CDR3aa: CASGLRDSTSPLHF
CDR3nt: TGTGCTAGTGGTTTGCGGGACAGTACTTCACCCCTCCACTTT

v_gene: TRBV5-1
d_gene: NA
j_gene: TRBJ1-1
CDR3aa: CASSLGGGRAEAFF
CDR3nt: TGCGCCAGCAGCTTGGGGGGGGGACGGGCTGAAGCTTTCTTT

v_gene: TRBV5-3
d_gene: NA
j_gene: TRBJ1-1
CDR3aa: CSRSRGGTTEAFF
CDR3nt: TGTTCCAGAAGCCGGGGTGGAACCACTGAAGCTTTCTTT

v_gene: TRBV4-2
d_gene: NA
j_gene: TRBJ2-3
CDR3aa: CASSQDPITDTQYF
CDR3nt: TGTGCCAGCAGCCAAGACCCCATCACAGATACGCAGTATTTT

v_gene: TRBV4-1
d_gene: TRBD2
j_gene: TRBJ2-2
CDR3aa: CASSQEVAGGPNTGELFF
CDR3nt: TGCGCCAGCAGCCAAGAAGTAGCGGGAGGGCCGAACACCGGGGAGCTGTTTTTT

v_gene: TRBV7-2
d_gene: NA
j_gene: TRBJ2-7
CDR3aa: CASSPQGKSYEQYF
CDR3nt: TGTGCCAGCAGCCCCCAGGGAAAAAGCTACGAGCAGTACTTC

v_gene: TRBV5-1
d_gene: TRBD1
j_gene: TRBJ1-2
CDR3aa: CASSFTPDRGYTNYGYTF
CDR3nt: TGCGCCAGCAGCTTCACCCCGGACAGGGGGTACACTAACTATGGCTACACCTTC

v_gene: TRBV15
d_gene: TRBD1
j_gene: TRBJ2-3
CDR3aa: CATSRGTGGRHVF
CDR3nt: TGTGCCACCAGCAGAGGGACAGGGGGCCGTCACGTATTT

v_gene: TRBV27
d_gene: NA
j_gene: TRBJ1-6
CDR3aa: CASSFTGLNSPLHF
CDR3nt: TGTGCCAGCAGTTTCACAGGGTTGAATTCACCCCTCCACTTT

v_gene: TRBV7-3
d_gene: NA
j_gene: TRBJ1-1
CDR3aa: CASSSSGGPNTEAFF
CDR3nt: TGTGCCAGCAGCTCCTCGGGGGGCCCGAACACTGAAGCTTTCTTT

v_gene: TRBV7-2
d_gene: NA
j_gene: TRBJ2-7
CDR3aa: CASSSGSSSYEQYF
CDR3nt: TGTGCCAGCAGCTCTGGTAGCAGCTCCTACGAGCAGTACTTC

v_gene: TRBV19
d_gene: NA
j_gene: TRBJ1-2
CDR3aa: CASSIGSNYGYTF
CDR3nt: TGTGCCAGTAGTATCGGGTCTAACTATGGCTACACCTTC

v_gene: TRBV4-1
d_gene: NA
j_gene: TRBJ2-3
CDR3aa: CASSQDLERTHRDVGTDTQYF
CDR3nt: TGCGCCAGCAGCCAAGATCTGGAGCGTACCCACAGGGATGTGGGCACAGATACGCAGTATTTT

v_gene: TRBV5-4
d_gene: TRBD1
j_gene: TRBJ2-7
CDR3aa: CASSWEQGSHEQYF
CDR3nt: TGTGCCAGCAGCTGGGAACAGGGGAGCCACGAGCAGTACTTC

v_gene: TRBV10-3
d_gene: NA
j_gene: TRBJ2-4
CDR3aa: CAISEGGIQYF
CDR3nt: TGTGCCATCAGTGAAGGGGGCATTCAGTACTTC

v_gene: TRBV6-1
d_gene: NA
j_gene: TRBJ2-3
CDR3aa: CASSEGGRVTDTQYF
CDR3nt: TGTGCCAGCAGTGAAGGGGGGCGAGTCACAGATACGCAGTATTTT

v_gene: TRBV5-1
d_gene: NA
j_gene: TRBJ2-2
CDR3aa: CASSLGTSNTGELFF
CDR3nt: TGCGCCAGCAGCTTGGGGACATCGAACACCGGGGAGCTGTTTTTT

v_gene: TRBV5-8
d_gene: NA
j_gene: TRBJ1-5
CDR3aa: CASSLPPQPQHF
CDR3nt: TGTGCCAGCAGCTTGCCCCCACAGCCCCAGCATTTT

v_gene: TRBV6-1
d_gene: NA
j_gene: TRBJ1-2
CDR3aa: CASSEQYGYTF
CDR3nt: TGTGCCAGCAGTGAACAGTATGGCTACACCTTC

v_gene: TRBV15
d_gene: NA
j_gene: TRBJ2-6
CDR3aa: CATSPGVVLGGANVLTF
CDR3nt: TGTGCCACCAGTCCCGGGGTGGTACTGGGAGGGGCCAACGTCCTGACTTTC

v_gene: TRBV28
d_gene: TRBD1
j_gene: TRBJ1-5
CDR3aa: CASSLLQGTNQPQHF
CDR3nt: TGTGCCAGCAGTTTGTTACAGGGGACAAATCAGCCCCAGCATTTT

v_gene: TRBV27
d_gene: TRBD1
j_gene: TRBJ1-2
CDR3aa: CASSTHQTGTGYTF
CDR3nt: TGTGCCAGCAGTACGCACCAGACAGGGACTGGCTACACCTTC

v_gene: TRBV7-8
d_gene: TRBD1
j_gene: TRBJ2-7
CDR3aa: CASSYKPIQGAQSPYEQYF
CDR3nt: TGTGCCAGCAGCTACAAACCAATTCAGGGGGCCCAATCCCCCTACGAGCAGTACTTC

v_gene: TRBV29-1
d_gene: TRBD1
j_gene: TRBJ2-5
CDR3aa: CSTTGAPVETQYF
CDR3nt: TGCAGCACAACAGGGGCCCCGGTGGAGACCCAGTACTTC

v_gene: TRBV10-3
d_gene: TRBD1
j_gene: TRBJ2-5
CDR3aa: CAISDTGTGEETQYF
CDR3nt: TGTGCCATCAGTGATACCGGGACAGGGGAAGAGACCCAGTACTTC

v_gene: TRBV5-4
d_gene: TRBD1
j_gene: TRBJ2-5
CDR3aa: CASSRDRGGRETQYF
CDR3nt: TGTGCCAGCAGCCGCGACAGGGGAGGTAGGGAGACCCAGTACTTC